This T cell receptor (beta chain) was sequenced during a study of control samples from healthy donors and cancer patients. Here immunoSEQ multiplex PCR was the method, and the copy in TCRdb shows in-frame clones only, minus some. This sample has some 95,000 clones; 75% to 85% occur once, and the top ten carry approximately 10%. Germline V gene sequence: CDR1 MNHEY, CDR2 SVGAGI. The germline V and J ends were trimmed by 3 bases and 1 base, with 7 bases remaining between them. The CDR3 has 13 residues. The receptor was isolated from a woman between 25 and 40 years old in good health. The gene calls are TRBV6-5 and TRBJ2-7; D is possibly TRBD1 (5 bases). The sequencing input was blood. The CDR3 coding sequence is TGTGCCAGCAGTTATAGGGGATCCTACGAGCAGTACTTC. As protein: CASSYRGSYEQYF.